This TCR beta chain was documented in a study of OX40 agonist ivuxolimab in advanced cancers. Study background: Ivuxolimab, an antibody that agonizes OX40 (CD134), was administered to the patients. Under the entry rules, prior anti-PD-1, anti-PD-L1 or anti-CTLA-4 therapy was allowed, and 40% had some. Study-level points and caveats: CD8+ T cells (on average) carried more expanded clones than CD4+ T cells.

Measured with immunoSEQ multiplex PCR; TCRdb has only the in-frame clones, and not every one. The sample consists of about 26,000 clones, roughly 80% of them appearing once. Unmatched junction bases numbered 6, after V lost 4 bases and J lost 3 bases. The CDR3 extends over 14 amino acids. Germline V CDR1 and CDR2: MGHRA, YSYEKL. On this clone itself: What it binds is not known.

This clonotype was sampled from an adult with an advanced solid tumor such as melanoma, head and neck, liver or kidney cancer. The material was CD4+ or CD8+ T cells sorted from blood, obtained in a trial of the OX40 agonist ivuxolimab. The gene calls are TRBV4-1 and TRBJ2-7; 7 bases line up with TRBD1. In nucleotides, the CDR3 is TGCGCCAGCAGCCGGACACAGGGGATCTACGAGCAGTACTTC. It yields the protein CASSRTQGIYEQYF.